The entry below describes one T cell receptor beta chain. This clone was seen a handful of times. It lacks a known antigen. Nothing much larger sits one base from this clone, and base qualities are not available. This sample stems from a study of cytomegalovirus exposure and HLA in healthy donors (dated by TCRdb to 2016 to 2017). In the study overall: In an earlier analysis of 587 of the donors, about 260 Gb of sequence data and 100 million or so unique TCR beta sequences from about 179 million T cells were reported. Roughly 300 gigabases of sequencing data and tens of millions of unique TCR sequences were included in an early release covering about 620 HLA-typed donors. Of the 300 to 450 genotyped donors, 81% fell in the genetic ancestry cluster associated with self-reported Caucasian donors. The study aimed to test whether cataloging public T cell receptors could reveal signatures of past pathogen exposure. The study used immunosequencing to profile the T cell repertoires of approximately 630 subjects and linked those repertoires to cytomegalovirus serostatus. A separate validation cohort of about 110 different subjects was used in addition to the roughly 620-subject first cohort. To predict cytomegalovirus infection status, the study combined high-throughput TCR immunosequencing, statistical association of individual TCRs with disease status, and machine learning. In a later analysis, previously published TCR beta repertoires from 600 to 850 donors were re-analyzed and high-resolution HLA genotyping was added so that TCR occurrence patterns could be studied. In the later analysis, no new phenotypic data were used to find candidate immune exposures; instead, reliance was placed on TCR beta sequences and their occurrence across donors. To decide whether each TCR beta V gene segment behaved as functional or pseudogenic, an earlier analysis of some 600 of the donors relied on high-throughput TCR beta sequencing. Alongside the repertoire data, information on donor age, sex, ethnicity and CMV serostatus was compiled. In a later genetic analysis, genome-wide SNP genotypes for about 55% of the 666 donors were used, and that subset was treated as a discovery cohort. All discovery cohort repertoires had been generated using a single sequencing platform. Class I and class II HLA loci were covered by the typing at four-digit resolution. Typing coverage varied by locus: roughly 629-630 donors for A, B, C, DRB1 and DQB1; approximately 520 for DQA1; more than 600 for DPA1; approximately 490 for DPB1. Because of strong linkage in the cohort, roughly five DR-DQ haplotypes were treated as single units for association and clustering. On average, roughly 250,000 unique TCR beta nucleotide sequences were sequenced per donor among roughly 430 genotyped donors of the cohort, with roughly 18% of those sequences being non-productive. General conclusions and limits of the study: A further reported finding was that TCR beta sequences accurately predicted the HLA-A and HLA-B alleles for most subjects in the first cohort. Several of the top co-occurrence clusters appeared to be linked to parvovirus B19, influenza, CMV and Epstein-Barr virus, according to a later analysis. A later analysis found that HLA-associated TCR beta chains were more clonally expanded and had lower generation probabilities than equally common non-associated chains. Only TCR beta chains were sequenced in this cohort, and the absence of alpha or paired-chain data limited detectable features. Across donors, most TCR sequences were observed very rarely, whereas some public TCRs were present in many individuals. Because counts were too low, 15 to 20 rarely observed V segments, including chromosome 9 orphons, were excluded from the earlier analysis of a few hundred of the donors. Compared with the roughly 700-donor mean, donors in an Asian-associated ancestry cluster had fewer N-insertions in productive TCRs, according to a later genetic analysis. In a later analysis, the rate of TCR association differed among HLA loci, with DRB1 alleles having the most associated TCRs and HLA-C alleles having the fewest. The classifier was reported to diagnose cytomegalovirus status with high specificity and sensitivity in both the original cohort and the validation cohort. Sequencing depth was assumed to be roughly uniform across donors in the presence/absence analyses, though that assumption may not hold. In the study, around 160 TCR beta chains were listed as associated with cytomegalovirus. A group of highly shared sequence variants was considered likely to be a technical artifact of the sequencing pipeline. Linkage disequilibrium might explain the correlated functional status among segregating V segments, but an unknown experimental factor could not be excluded. Specific HLA alleles were associated with 15,000 to 20,000 TCR beta sequences at a false discovery rate of 0.05 in a later analysis. A later genetic analysis associated a missense DCLRE1C variant with V-gene and J-gene trimming of TCR beta chains, and an independent cohort replicated the association. In an earlier analysis of more than 500 of the donors, most TCR beta V segments appeared in productive rearrangements about 87% or about 30% of the time, broadly matching IMGT annotations. It was suggested by the authors that the approach could potentially be generalized to other disease states and immunological phenotypes. In vitro tests confirmed that three of the cytomegalovirus-associated TCR beta chains recognize cytomegalovirus antigens. Strong co-occurrence of HLA alleles, especially DR and DQ, made assigning TCR associations to individual alleles difficult. Some IMGT-functional V segments, including TRBV6-2 and TRBV6-3, could not be told apart with the 87-base-pair reads, so those segments were excluded. CMV serostatus was the only immune exposure information available for the cohort. HLA typing was unavailable for some donors at each locus, so association tests used only the typed subset. Most CMV-associated TCR beta chains appeared to be HLA-restricted in a later analysis, and the HLA associations seemed to be driven largely by CMV exposure.

Libraries were built with the immunoSEQ multiplex PCR assay. The multiplex PCR relied on a mix of 60 forward primers for TCR Vbeta segments and 13 reverse primers for TCR Jbeta segments. A multiplex PCR assay on genomic DNA amplified the CDR3 region of rearranged TCR beta genes. Amplified TCR beta libraries were sequenced as 87-base-pair reads on the Illumina HiSeq System. The source study handled its data this way. In a later analysis, approximately 74 million unique TCR beta chains were counted across the approximately 670 repertoires, and about 9.9 million of these chains were shared by at least two donors. Raw reads were error-corrected and collapsed into unique sequences by a nearest-neighbor algorithm in which closely related sequences were merged to remove PCR and sequencing errors. To assign V, D and J gene segments, CDR3 sequences were aligned to IMGT reference sequences. For a sequence to be retained, a match of at least six nucleotides to both a V gene segment and a J gene segment was required. A rearrangement was called productive if the CDR3 had no stop codons and remained in frame with V and J, and every other rearrangement was called non-productive. Following IMGT convention, CDR3 was defined as the stretch from the second conserved V-encoded cysteine up to the conserved J-encoded phenylalanine. Sequences without an unambiguous match to a single V gene segment were excluded from the earlier analysis of about 600 of the donors. In an earlier analysis of several hundred of the donors, V segments were called functional above 56.7% productive rearrangements and were called segregating when the between-donor standard deviation exceeded 5%. A statistical classification framework was built for diagnosing cytomegalovirus status from the catalog of TCR beta chain sequences. V and J gene assignment, in a later analysis, came from comparing TCR nucleotide sequences with IMGT/GENE-DB human TR gene sequences. A later analysis assigned CDR3 sequences and most-parsimonious VDJ recombination scenarios with the TCRdist pipeline. A later analysis defined each TCR beta chain by its CDR3 amino acid sequence plus V-gene family, and excluded reads lacking a unique V-gene family. As a way to deal with suspected cross-contamination and a sequencing artifact, a later analysis dropped 450 to 600 nucleotide sequences that were highly shared and had low generation probability. For each public chain, a later analysis derived a clonal expansion index from normalized ranks of inferred template counts within each repertoire. In a later analysis, generation probabilities were computed using a VDJ recombination model fitted to out-of-frame rearrangements, and the results were checked against IGoR. In a later analysis, TCR-TCR, TCR-HLA and TCR-CMV co-occurrence was scored with hypergeometric tests, and a repertoire-size bias correction was applied to TCR pairs. To estimate false discovery rates, a later analysis permuted the HLA or CMV assignments 20 times. In a later analysis, co-occurring TCRs were grouped using DBSCAN, and TCRdist sequence similarity was added for clustering within HLA-allele-positive subsets. Repertoires with fewer than 30,000 or more than 120,000 public chains were left out of co-occurrence clustering, as were four to six repertoires with anomalous nucleotide sharing. The clones in this table, taken by TCRdb from immuneACCESS, are in-frame only. Not every clone is retained; where verified, under half of the shortfall comes from an unresolved V gene, and the cause of the rest is unknown. V and J calls and clone size are those listed in that table; D and trimming were worked out from the DNA. This sample gives 130,000 or so clones in total; roughly 60% of them show up just once. The ten largest account for 2% to 3% of the sample.

CDR1 MGHRA and CDR2 YSYEKL are derived from the germline V gene. V is cut by 1 base and J by 1 base, and the space between the germline ends is 14 bases. The CDR3 numbers 17 residues from cysteine through phenylalanine. The CDR3 DNA has 51 bases and is translated from base 1. In total, roughly 670 healthy bone marrow donors made up the cohort. At the time of sampling, all cohort members were nominally healthy, though unrecorded immune exposures were likely present. The donor was CMV seronegative and belonged to the group of under 400 seronegative cohort members. A peripheral blood sample was collected from each donor, and TCR beta sequencing was performed on peripheral blood mononuclear cells. The Qiagen DNeasy Blood Extraction Kit was used to extract genomic DNA from the blood cell samples.

The receptor was derived from a middle-aged woman in good health and CMV-seronegative. The sample taken for sequencing was PBMCs. The chain joins TRBV4-1 to TRBJ1-5; the best D guess is TRBD1, with 5 bases matching. The CDR3 sequence is CASSQVDARESNQPQHF. DNA sequence: TGCGCCAGCAGCCAAGTAGATGCCAGGGAAAGCAATCAGCCCCAGCATTTT.